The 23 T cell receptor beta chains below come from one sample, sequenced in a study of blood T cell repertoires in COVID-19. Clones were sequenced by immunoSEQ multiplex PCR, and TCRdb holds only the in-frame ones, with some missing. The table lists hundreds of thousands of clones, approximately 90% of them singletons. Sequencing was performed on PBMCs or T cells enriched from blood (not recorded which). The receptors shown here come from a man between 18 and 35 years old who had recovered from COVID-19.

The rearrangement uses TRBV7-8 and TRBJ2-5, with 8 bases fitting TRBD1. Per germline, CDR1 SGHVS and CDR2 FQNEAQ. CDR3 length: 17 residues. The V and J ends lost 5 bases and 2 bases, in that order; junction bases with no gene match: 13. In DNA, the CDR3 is TGTGCCAGCAGCCTAGGAGTCCGGACAGGGTTACAAGAGACCCAGTACTTC. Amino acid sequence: CASSLGVRTGLQETQYF.

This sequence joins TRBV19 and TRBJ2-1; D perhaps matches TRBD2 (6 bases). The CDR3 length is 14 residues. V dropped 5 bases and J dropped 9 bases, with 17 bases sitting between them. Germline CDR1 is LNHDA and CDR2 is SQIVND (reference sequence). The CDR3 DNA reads TGTGCCAGTAGTCTATATGGGGCGGAGGGTGAGCAGTTCTTC. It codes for CASSLYGAEGEQFF.

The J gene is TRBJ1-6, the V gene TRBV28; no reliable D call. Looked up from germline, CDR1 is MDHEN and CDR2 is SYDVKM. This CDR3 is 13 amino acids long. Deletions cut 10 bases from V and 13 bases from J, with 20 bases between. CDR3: CATAIGESRPLHF. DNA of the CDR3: TGTGCCACCGCAATTGGAGAGTCACGTCCCCTCCACTTT.

CDR3 sequence (DNA): TGTGCCACTGTGGGACAGAGCTCCTACGAGCAGTACTTC. This codes for CATVGQSSYEQYF. The chain has TRBV27 and TRBJ2-7; 7 bases fit TRBD1. Germline lookup yields CDR1 MNHEY and CDR2 SMNVEV (reference sequence). This CDR3 has 13 amino acids. With V trimmed by 10 bases and J by 0 bases, 6 bases remained unmatched.

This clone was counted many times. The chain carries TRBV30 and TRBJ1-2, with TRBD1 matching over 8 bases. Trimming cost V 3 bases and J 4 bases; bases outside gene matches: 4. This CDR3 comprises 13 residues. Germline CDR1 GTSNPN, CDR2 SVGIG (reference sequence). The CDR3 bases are TGTGCCTGGAGCGATGGGACAGGCTATGGCTACACCTTC. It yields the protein CAWSDGTGYGYTF.

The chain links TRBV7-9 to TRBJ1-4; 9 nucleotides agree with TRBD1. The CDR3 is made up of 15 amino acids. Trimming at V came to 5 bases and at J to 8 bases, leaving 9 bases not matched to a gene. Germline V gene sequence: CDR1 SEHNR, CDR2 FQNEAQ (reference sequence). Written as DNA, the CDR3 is TGTGCCAGCAGCAGATTAACAGGGGGCCAGGAAAAACTGTTTTTT. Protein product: CASSRLTGGQEKLFF.

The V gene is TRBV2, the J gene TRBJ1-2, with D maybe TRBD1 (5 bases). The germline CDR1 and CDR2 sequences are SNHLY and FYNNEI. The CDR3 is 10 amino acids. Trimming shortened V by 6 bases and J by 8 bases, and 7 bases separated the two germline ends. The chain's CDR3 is CASREGGYTF. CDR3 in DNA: TGTGCCAGCAGGGAGGGGGGCTACACCTTC. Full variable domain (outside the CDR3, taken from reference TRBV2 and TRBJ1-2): EPEVTQTPSHQVTQMGQEVILRCVPISNHLYFYWYRQILGQKVEFLVSFYNNEISEKSEIFDDQFSVERPDGSNFTLKIRSTKLEDSAMYFCASREGGYTFGSGTRLTVV.

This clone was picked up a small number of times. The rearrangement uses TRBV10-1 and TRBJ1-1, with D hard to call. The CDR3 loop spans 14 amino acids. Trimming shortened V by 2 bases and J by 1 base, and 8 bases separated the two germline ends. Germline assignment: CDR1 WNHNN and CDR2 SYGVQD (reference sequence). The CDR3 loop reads CASSETQANTEAFF. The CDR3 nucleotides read TGCGCCAGCAGTGAGACCCAGGCGAACACTGAAGCTTTCTTT.

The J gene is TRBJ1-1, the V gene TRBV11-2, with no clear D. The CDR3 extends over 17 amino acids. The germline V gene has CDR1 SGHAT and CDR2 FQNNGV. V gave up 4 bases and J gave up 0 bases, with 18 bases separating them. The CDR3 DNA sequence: TGTGCCAGCAGCTCGCTACGATGGACTGTCATGAACACTGAAGCTTTCTTT. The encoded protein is CASSSLRWTVMNTEAFF.

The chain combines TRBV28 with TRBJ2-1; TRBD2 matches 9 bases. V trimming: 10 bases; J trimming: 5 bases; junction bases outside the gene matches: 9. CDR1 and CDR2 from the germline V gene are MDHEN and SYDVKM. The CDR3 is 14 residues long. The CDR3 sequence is CATIWLAGNNEQFF. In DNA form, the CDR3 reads TGTGCCACCATTTGGCTAGCGGGAAACAATGAGCAGTTCTTC.

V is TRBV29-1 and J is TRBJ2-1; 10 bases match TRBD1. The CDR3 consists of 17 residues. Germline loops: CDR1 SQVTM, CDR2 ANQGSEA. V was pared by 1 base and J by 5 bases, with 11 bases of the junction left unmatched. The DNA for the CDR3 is TGCAGCGTTGAAGGGGAAGACAGGGGGCGTATCGACAATGAGCAGTTCTTC. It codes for CSVEGEDRGRIDNEQFF.

The CDR3 DNA sequence: TGTGCCAGCAGCTTACAAGACAGCTACGAGCAGTACTTC. It translates to CASSLQDSYEQYF. V is TRBV7-9 and J is TRBJ2-7; possibly TRBD1 for D (5 bases). This CDR3 comprises 13 residues. Trimming stripped 2 bases from V and 3 bases from J, with 8 bases between. In germline, CDR1 is SEHNR, CDR2 FQNEAQ (reference sequence). The whole variable domain, filled in from reference TRBV7-9 and TRBJ2-7, reads DTGVSQNPRHKITKRGQNVTFRCDPISEHNRLYWYRQTLGQGPEFLTYFQNEAQLEKSRLLSDRFSAERPKGSFSTLEIQRTEQGDSAMYLCASSLQDSYEQYFGPGTRLTVT.

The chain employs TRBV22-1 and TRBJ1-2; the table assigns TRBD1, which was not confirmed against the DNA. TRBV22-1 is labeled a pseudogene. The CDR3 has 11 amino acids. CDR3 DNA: TGTCCTGGGAGGGGCCGGCATGGCTACACCTTC. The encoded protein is CPGRGRHGYTF.

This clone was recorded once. The CDR3 nucleotides are TGTGCCAGCAGCCTAATAGCTGTGAATGAGCAGTTCTTC. Protein sequence: CASSLIAVNEQFF. V gene TRBV11-1 combines with J gene TRBJ2-1; D is uncertain. V was shortened by 5 bases and J by 7 bases, with 12 bases between the two germline ends. CDR3 size: 13 residues. CDR1 is SGHAT, CDR2 FQDESV, per germline (reference sequence).

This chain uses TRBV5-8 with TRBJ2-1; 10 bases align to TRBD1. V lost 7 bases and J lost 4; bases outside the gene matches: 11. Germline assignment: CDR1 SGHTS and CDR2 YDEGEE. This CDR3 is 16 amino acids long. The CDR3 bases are TGTGCCAGCGCCATTTTGACAGGGGGCTGGTACAATGAGCAGTTCTTC. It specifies CASAILTGGWYNEQFF.

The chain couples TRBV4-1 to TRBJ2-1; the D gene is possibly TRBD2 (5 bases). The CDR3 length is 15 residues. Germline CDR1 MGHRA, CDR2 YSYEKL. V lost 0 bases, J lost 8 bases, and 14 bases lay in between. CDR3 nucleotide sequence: TGCGCCAGCAGCCAAGATTCTGGGAGTCTCTATGAGCAGTTCTTC. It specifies CASSQDSGSLYEQFF.

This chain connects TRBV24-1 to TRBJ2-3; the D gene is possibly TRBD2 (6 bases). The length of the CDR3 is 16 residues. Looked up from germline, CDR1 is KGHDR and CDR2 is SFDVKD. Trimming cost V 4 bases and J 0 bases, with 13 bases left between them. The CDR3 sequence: CATSDRGLPSTDTQYF. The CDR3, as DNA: TGTGCCACCAGTGACCGGGGACTGCCTAGCACAGATACGCAGTATTTT.

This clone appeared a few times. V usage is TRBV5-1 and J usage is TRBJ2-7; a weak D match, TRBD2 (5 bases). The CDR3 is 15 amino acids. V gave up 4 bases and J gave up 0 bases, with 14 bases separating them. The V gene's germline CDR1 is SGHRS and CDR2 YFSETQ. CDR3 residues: CASSPEAGISYEQYF. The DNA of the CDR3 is TGCGCCAGCAGCCCGGAGGCAGGAATCTCCTACGAGCAGTACTTC.

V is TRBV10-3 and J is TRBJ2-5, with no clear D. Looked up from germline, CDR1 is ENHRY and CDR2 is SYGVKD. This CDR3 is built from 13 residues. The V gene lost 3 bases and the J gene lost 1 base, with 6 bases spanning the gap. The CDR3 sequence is CAISDPPQETQYF. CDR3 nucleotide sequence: TGTGCCATCAGTGACCCTCCCCAAGAGACCCAGTACTTC.

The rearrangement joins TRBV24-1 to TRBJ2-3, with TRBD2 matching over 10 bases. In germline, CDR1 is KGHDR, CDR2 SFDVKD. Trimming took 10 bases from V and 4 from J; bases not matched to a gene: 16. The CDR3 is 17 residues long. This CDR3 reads CATADRAVAGGADTQYF. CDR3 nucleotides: TGTGCCACAGCGGACAGGGCGGTAGCGGGAGGCGCAGATACGCAGTATTTT.

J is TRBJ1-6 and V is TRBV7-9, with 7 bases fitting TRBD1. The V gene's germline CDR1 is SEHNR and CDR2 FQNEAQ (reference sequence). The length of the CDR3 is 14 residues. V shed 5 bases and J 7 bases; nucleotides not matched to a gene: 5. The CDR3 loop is CASSGGQRNSPLHF. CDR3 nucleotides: TGTGCCAGCAGCGGGGGACAGAGGAATTCACCCCTCCACTTT.

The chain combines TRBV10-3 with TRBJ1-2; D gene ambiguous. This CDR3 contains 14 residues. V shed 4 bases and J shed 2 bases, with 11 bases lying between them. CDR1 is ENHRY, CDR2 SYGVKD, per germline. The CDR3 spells CAISAVAGNYGYTF. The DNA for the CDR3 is TGTGCCATCAGTGCTGTGGCAGGCAACTATGGCTACACCTTC.

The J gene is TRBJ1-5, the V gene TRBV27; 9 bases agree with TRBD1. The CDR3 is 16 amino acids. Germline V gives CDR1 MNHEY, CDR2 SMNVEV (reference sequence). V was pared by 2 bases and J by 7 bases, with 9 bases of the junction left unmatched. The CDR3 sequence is CASSLARDRADQPQHF. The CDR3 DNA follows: TGTGCCAGCAGTTTAGCCCGGGACAGGGCTGACCAGCCCCAGCATTTT.